This TCR beta chain is drawn from a study of regulatory T cells in long-lasting Graves disease. The time point is: newly diagnosed GD, antithyroid drugs for less than 3 months. Researchers made the TCR library from RNA that was extracted from PBMCs. Assembly of TCR beta libraries relied on iRepertoire HTBI primers together with Arm-PCR of CDR3 regions. TCRdb reprocessed the multiplex PCR reads with MiXCR, giving one entry per CDR3 protein. The data contain 400,000 to 500,000 distinct CDR3 sequences, 16% of them singletons. This clonotype was observed a handful of times. Germline V gene data show CDR1 as SGDLS and CDR2 as YYNGEE. V was trimmed by 0 bases and J by 8 bases, leaving 8 bases between them. The CDR3 sequence is 12 residues long. This sample was shared with a second study, whose subject was T cells in Graves' hyperthyroidism and ophthalmopathy. That study adds: Patients were aged 18 to 65, had disease duration under 2 months, and had newly diagnosed hyperthyroidism. The HTBI primer set drove a first-round RT-PCR of the TCR CDR3.

This TCR was recovered from a young woman with Graves disease. The rearrangement uses TRBV9 and TRBJ1-2; TRBD1 might be the D (5 bases). This sample comprised peripheral blood mononuclear cells (PBMCs), obtained at new diagnosis, from a patient treated with antithyroid drugs. The CDR3 nucleotides are TGTGCCAGCAGCGTAGCTAGGGGAGGCTACACCTTC. Translating it yields CASSVARGGYTF.